This TCR beta chain was sequenced for a study of T cells after yellow fever vaccination. Study-wide context: Low-cell-number fractions were prepared with SMART-Seq v4 Ultra Low Input.

This clonotype has a handful of counts. Its antigen is not identified. The CDR3 spans 17 residues. With V trimmed by 5 bases and J by 6 bases, 9 bases remained unmatched. Germline CDR1 is LGHDT and CDR2 is YNNKEL (reference sequence). UMIs and a universal primer site were added when TCR cDNA was made by 5'RACE template switching. TCRdb itself ran the 5' RACE reads through MiXCR, one entry per CDR3 protein. Among 300,000 or so distinct CDR3 sequences listed, approximately 8% were seen once. Overall study findings and caveats: Primary-vaccination clones mostly resurfaced post-booster (about 96% CD4, about 87% CD8). Researchers report a weaker secondary response that nonetheless peaked faster, day 5 versus 15.

This chain connects TRBV3-1 to TRBJ2-3, with 15 positions matching TRBD2. The sample was PBMCs, taken 35 to 50 days after the first yellow fever vaccination. This receptor was identified in a young man who received the YFV17D yellow fever vaccine. CDR3 amino acids: CASSLWTSGGAMDTQYF. Here the CDR3 DNA reads TGTGCCAGCAGCTTATGGACTAGCGGGGGGGCAATGGATACGCAGTATTTT.